This T cell receptor beta chain was sequenced for a study of T cell changes during pregnancy in multiple sclerosis. The assay was immunoSEQ multiplex PCR, and TCRdb's table has in-frame clones only and misses some. The repertoire holds approximately 53,000 clones, with about nine tenths as singletons. Germline trimming cut 2 bases from V and 4 bases from J; bases unmatched to any gene: 9. The CDR3 runs to 16 residues. Germline V gene data show CDR1 as SEHNR and CDR2 as FQNEAQ (reference sequence). This rearrangement joins TRBV7-9 to TRBJ2-7; 9 nucleotides align to TRBD1. The receptor's source is a female donor with multiple sclerosis, enrolled in a pregnancy study. Sequencing used CD4+ T cells from peripheral blood mononuclear cells, obtained in the second trimester of pregnancy. The CDR3 spells CASSLPGQGNSYEQYF. The CDR3 nucleotides are TGTGCCAGCAGCTTACCAGGACAGGGGAACAGTTACGAGCAGTACTTC.